The 12 T cell receptor beta chains given below trace back to one sample, sequenced in a study of blood T cell repertoires in COVID-19. Sequenced by immunoSEQ multiplex PCR; TCRdb stores in-frame clones only, minus some. The data contain about 150,000 clones, approximately 85% of them singletons. The specimen was peripheral blood. These TCRs come from a man in his sixties with COVID-19, enrolled during active disease.

J is TRBJ2-7 and V is TRBV28, with 10 bases fitting TRBD2. Germline V gene sequence: CDR1 MDHEN, CDR2 SYDVKM. Losses at the gene ends were 5 bases for V and 2 bases for J; bases not matched to a gene: 6. The CDR3 consists of 15 residues. As DNA, the CDR3 is TGTGCCAGCAGTCCAACTAGCGGGGCAACCTACGAGCAGTACTTC. Translation gives CASSPTSGATYEQYF.

This chain uses TRBV19 with TRBJ2-7; TRBD2 might be the D (6 bases). The germline CDR1 and CDR2 sequences are LNHDA and SQIVND (reference sequence). This CDR3 is built from 16 residues. V was trimmed by 0 bases and J by 5 bases, leaving 17 bases between them. CDR3 loop: CASSIDGTWPGDEQYF. CDR3 bases: TGTGCCAGTAGTATAGACGGGACGTGGCCGGGGGACGAGCAGTACTTC.

The chain has TRBV5-1 and TRBJ2-2; TRBD1 aligns across 8 bases. This CDR3 is 19 amino acids long. The germline V gene has CDR1 SGHRS and CDR2 YFSETQ. Losses at the gene ends were 3 bases for V and 3 bases for J; bases not matched to a gene: 16. The CDR3 here is CASSYPSWGQESHTGELFF. CDR3 nucleotides: TGCGCCAGCAGCTACCCGTCCTGGGGACAGGAGAGTCACACCGGGGAGCTGTTTTTT.

This chain uses TRBV11-2 with TRBJ2-2; tentative D call: TRBD2 (5 bases). V lost 5 bases to trimming and J lost 6 bases, with 10 bases between them. The CDR3 runs to 13 residues. Germline V gene lookup returns CDR1 SGHAT and CDR2 FQNNGV. CDR3 in DNA: TGTGCCAGCAGCGCGAGGGTAGCCGGGGAGCTGTTTTTT. Translation gives CASSARVAGELFF.

The rearrangement joins TRBV30 to TRBJ2-7, with a possible D match to TRBD2 (7 bases). Germline lookup yields CDR1 GTSNPN and CDR2 SVGIG (reference sequence). The CDR3 spans 13 residues. The V and J ends lost 2 bases and 3 bases respectively, with 11 bases between them. This CDR3 is CAWSRGGGYEQYF. CDR3 nucleotide sequence: TGTGCCTGGAGTAGGGGAGGGGGCTACGAGCAGTACTTC.

This chain joins TRBV18 and TRBJ1-1; 7 bases map to TRBD1. Trimming took 5 bases from V and 1 from J; bases not matched to a gene: 7. Per germline, CDR1 KGHSH and CDR2 LQKENI. This CDR3 is 15 amino acids long. The CDR3: CASSTDRVPNTEAFF. Written as DNA, the CDR3 is TGTGCCAGCTCAACAGACAGGGTTCCGAACACTGAAGCTTTCTTT.

V and J are TRBV7-2 and TRBJ2-7, with 12 positions matching TRBD1. V shed 5 bases, J shed 7 bases, and the junction held 12 bases outside the gene matches. Germline CDR1 and CDR2: SGHTA and FQGNSA. This CDR3 spans 16 amino acids. CDR3 bases: TGTGCCAGCAGCCCCCCCCGACGGGACAGGGGGCGGGAGCAGTACTTC. Amino acids: CASSPPRRDRGREQYF.

CDR3 in amino acids: CASSLRELGINEQFF. The CDR3 nucleotides read TGTGCCAGCAGTCTGCGGGAGTTAGGAATTAATGAGCAGTTCTTC. The V and J genes are TRBV27 and TRBJ2-1; 7 positions agree with TRBD2. Germline V gives CDR1 MNHEY, CDR2 SMNVEV (reference sequence). CDR3 length: 15 residues. Trimming took 5 bases from V and 7 from J; bases not matched to a gene: 11.

This rearrangement joins TRBV19 to TRBJ1-2; maybe TRBD1 (5 bases). Germline V CDR1 and CDR2: LNHDA, SQIVND (reference sequence). Trimming pared 6 bases from V and 4 bases from J, leaving 18 bases between. This CDR3 spans 15 amino acids. The CDR3 loop is CASSNTGGDGYGYTF. CDR3 DNA sequence: TGTGCCAGTAGCAATACGGGGGGTGATGGCTATGGCTACACCTTC.

CDR3 DNA sequence: TGCGCCAGCAGCCCGGGAGAGCTTTTAGCCAAAAACATTCAGTACTTC. Translating it yields CASSPGELLAKNIQYF. This chain uses TRBV5-1 with TRBJ2-4, with D perhaps TRBD2 (6 bases). V lost 4 bases, J lost 0 bases, and 14 bases lay in between. Germline V gene sequence: CDR1 SGHRS, CDR2 YFSETQ. There are 16 residues in the CDR3.

The chain has TRBV24-1 and TRBJ1-6, with a tentative D call TRBD1 (5 bases). Trimming stripped 0 bases from V and 5 bases from J, with 10 bases between. The CDR3 is 16 residues long. Germline-derived CDR1 and CDR2 are KGHDR and SFDVKD. CDR3 region: CATSDLHTGDNSPLHF. The CDR3 coding sequence is TGTGCCACCAGTGATTTGCATACAGGAGATAATTCACCCCTCCACTTT.

This chain joins TRBV2 and TRBJ1-2; TRBD1 agrees at 9 bases. Germline-derived CDR1 and CDR2 are SNHLY and FYNNEI. The CDR3 has 16 amino acids. The J segment lost 7 bases and the V segment lost 6 bases, leaving 15 bases of the junction unmatched. CDR3 residues: CASRGTGNGWISGYTF. Written as DNA, the CDR3 is TGTGCCAGCAGAGGGACAGGGAACGGTTGGATTAGTGGCTACACCTTC.